These 31 T cell receptor beta chains came from one sample sequenced in a study of blood T cell repertoires in COVID-19. Data came from immunoSEQ multiplex PCR; TCRdb stores just in-frame clones and leaves some out. This sample carries approximately 69,000 clones, 84% of them seen once, and the ten largest clones take more than 10%. The sequenced sample consisted of peripheral blood. These receptors originate from a man aged 45-65 years with COVID-19, enrolled during active disease.

Details on this clone: Possible read error: a much larger clone is one base away. The V gene is TRBV7-2, the J gene TRBJ1-1; TRBD1 matches 8 bases. J gave up 3 bases and V 5 bases, and 2 bases lay outside the gene matches. The CDR3 covers 13 residues. Germline CDR1 is SGHTA and CDR2 is FQGNSA. CDR3 sequence reads: CASSLQGDTEAFF. Here the CDR3 DNA reads TGTGCCAGCAGCCTACAGGGGGACACTGAAGCTTTCTTT.

This chain joins TRBV9 and TRBJ2-5, with 9 nucleotides matching TRBD2. In germline, CDR1 is SGDLS, CDR2 YYNGEE. After removal of 7 bases from V and 5 bases from J, the junction contained 9 bases not matched to a gene. The length of the CDR3 is 14 residues. The CDR3 DNA follows: TGTGCCAGCCGCGGCGGGGGGGCCGGGGAGACCCAGTACTTC. Translating it yields CASRGGGAGETQYF. Combining the CDR3 with reference TRBV9 and TRBJ2-5 gives the whole variable domain DSGVTQTPKHLITATGQRVTLRCSPRSGDLSVYWYQQSLDQGLQFLIQYYNGEERAKGNILERFSAQQFPDLHSELNLSSLELGDSALYFCASRGGGAGETQYFGPGTRLLVL.

This clone is a singleton in its sample. The V call is TRBV5-1, the J call TRBJ2-5, with TRBD1 matching over 10 bases. Germline values: CDR1 SGHRS, CDR2 YFSETQ. J lost 2 bases, V lost 4 bases, and 8 bases had no gene match. The CDR3 extends over 16 amino acids. The CDR3 is CASSRSTGGGQETQYF. CDR3 in DNA: TGCGCCAGCAGCCGCTCGACAGGGGGCGGGCAAGAGACCCAGTACTTC.

This clone was counted at least ten times. J is TRBJ1-5 and V is TRBV5-1; TRBD1 matches at 7 bases. After removal of 0 bases from V and 6 bases from J, the junction contained 6 bases not matched to a gene. This CDR3 is 15 amino acids long. Germline CDR1 is SGHRS and CDR2 is YFSETQ. The CDR3 DNA reads TGCGCCAGCAGCTTGGAGACAGGGATTGGTCAGCCCCAGCATTTT. This translates into CASSLETGIGQPQHF.

The V call is TRBV30, the J call TRBJ1-2; weak D call: TRBD1 (5 bases). Trimming pared 2 bases from V and 2 bases from J, leaving 21 bases between. CDR1 and CDR2 (germline): GTSNPN, SVGIG (reference sequence). This CDR3 contains 17 residues. The CDR3 region has the DNA TGTGCCTGGAGTTCGATAACTGGGGCTGCCCGGAACTATGGCTACACCTTC. Translating it yields CAWSSITGAARNYGYTF. Complete variable domain (other parts from reference TRBV30 and TRBJ1-2): SQTIHQWPATLVQPVGSPLSLECTVEGTSNPNLYWYRQAAGRGLQLLFYSVGIGQISSEVPQNLSASRPQDRQFILSSKKLLLSDSGFYLCAWSSITGAARNYGYTFGSGTRLTVV.

The CDR3 protein is CASSKEDRDEQYF. CDR3 DNA: TGTGCCAGCAGCAAAGAGGACAGGGACGAGCAGTACTTC. The gene calls are TRBV9 and TRBJ2-7, with TRBD1 matching 8 bases. The length of the CDR3 is 13 residues. With V trimmed by 4 bases and J by 5 bases, 5 bases remained unmatched. From germline, CDR1 is SGDLS and CDR2 YYNGEE.

This chain uses TRBV4-2 with TRBJ2-7; possible D gene TRBD1, 5 bases. The germline V gene has CDR1 LGHNA and CDR2 YNFKEQ. V was cut by 1 base and J by 0 bases, with 10 bases left in between. The CDR3 runs 15 residues. The CDR3 DNA is TGTGCCAGCAGCCAAGGGGGCTGGAGCTCCTACGAGCAGTACTTC. Translated, it gives CASSQGGWSSYEQYF.

V usage is TRBV11-3 and J usage is TRBJ2-3; possibly TRBD2 for D (7 bases). Trimming removed 2 bases at V and 6 bases at J, with 12 bases between. CDR1 SGHNT and CDR2 YENEEA come from the germline V gene. The CDR3 is made up of 14 amino acids. The CDR3 nucleotides are TGTGCCAGCAGCTTATGGGGGGGCCACGATACGCAGTATTTT. It translates to CASSLWGGHDTQYF.

The chain is built from TRBV7-9 and TRBJ1-6; possible D gene TRBD1, 5 bases. The CDR3 has 16 residues. Germline CDR1 and CDR2: SEHNR and FQNEAQ (reference sequence). V was trimmed by 5 bases and J by 7 bases, leaving 18 bases between them. In DNA form, the CDR3 reads TGTGCCAGCAGCCGGATCGAGGGTGGGGGGAATTCACCCCTCCACTTT. Translating it yields CASSRIEGGGNSPLHF.

The V gene is TRBV10-3, the J gene TRBJ1-1; D not resolved. The CDR3 is made up of 13 amino acids. Per the germline V gene, CDR1 is ENHRY and CDR2 is SYGVKD. The V and J ends lost 6 bases and 4 bases respectively, with 12 bases between them. The CDR3 loop reads CAIRGEHGTEAFF. The CDR3 region has the DNA TGTGCCATCAGGGGCGAACACGGCACTGAAGCTTTCTTT.

The chain links TRBV19 to TRBJ2-2; a possible D gene is TRBD2 (6 bases). CDR1 is LNHDA and CDR2 is SQIVND in the germline V gene (reference sequence). This CDR3 is built from 17 residues. V lost 0 bases to trimming and J lost 5 bases, with 16 bases between them. CDR3 sequence: CASSIDRGGEVTGELFF. The CDR3 DNA follows: TGTGCCAGTAGTATAGATCGTGGCGGGGAGGTGACCGGGGAGCTGTTTTTT.

This chain uses TRBV5-1 with TRBJ2-3, with D possibly matching TRBD2 (6 bases). Per the germline V gene, CDR1 is SGHRS and CDR2 is YFSETQ. V was cut by 0 bases and J by 5 bases, with 10 bases left in between. CDR3 size: 14 residues. CDR3 protein: CASSLGDFRDTQYF. For the CDR3, the DNA is TGCGCCAGCAGCTTGGGGGACTTCAGAGATACGCAGTATTTT.

The genes are TRBV2 and TRBJ2-3; 7 bases fit TRBD2. Germline lookup yields CDR1 SNHLY and CDR2 FYNNEI. Trimming cost V 4 bases and J 0 bases; bases outside gene matches: 4. The CDR3 sequence is 15 residues long. Written as DNA, the CDR3 is TGTGCCAGCAGTGGACTAGCCCTTAGCACAGATACGCAGTATTTT. It codes for CASSGLALSTDTQYF.

The chain is built from TRBV5-1 and TRBJ2-6; D is ambiguous. The germline V gene has CDR1 SGHRS and CDR2 YFSETQ. The CDR3 sequence is 16 residues long. V lost 2 bases and J 2 bases, leaving 11 bases between the germline ends. The CDR3 DNA reads TGCGCCAGCAGCTTTATGAGGTCCCCTGGGGCCAACGTCCTGACTTTC. This encodes CASSFMRSPGANVLTF. The full variable domain, rest sourced from reference TRBV5-1 and TRBJ2-6, is KAGVTQTPRYLIKTRGQQVTLSCSPISGHRSVSWYQQTPGQGLQFLFEYFSETQRNKGNFPGRFSGRQFSNSRSEMNVSTLELGDSALYLCASSFMRSPGANVLTFGAGSRLTVL.

This sequence joins TRBV18 and TRBJ2-1; no definite D call. This CDR3 comprises 15 residues. Between the trimmed V and J ends, which lost 0 bases and 1 base, there was a span of 7 bases. Germline-derived CDR1 and CDR2 are KGHSH and LQKENI. The CDR3: CASSPPSTSYNEQFF. CDR3 in DNA: TGTGCCAGCTCACCACCTTCGACTTCCTACAATGAGCAGTTCTTC.

This clone occurred a few times. This rearrangement joins TRBV6-5 to TRBJ2-7, with 7 bases fitting TRBD1. The germline CDR1 and CDR2 sequences are MNHEY and SVGAGI. The CDR3 runs to 13 residues. Trimming took 7 bases from V and 7 from J; bases not matched to a gene: 10. In nucleotides, the CDR3 is TGTGCCAGCACCAAAGACAGGGCTAGGGAGCAGTACTTC. Translating gives CASTKDRAREQYF.

This clone was seen only a few times. The V and J genes are TRBV10-1 and TRBJ1-4; 8 bases match TRBD1. J was trimmed by 5 bases and V by 7 bases; bases with no gene match: 3. The CDR3 has 13 residues. Germline V gene data show CDR1 as WNHNN and CDR2 as SYGVQD (reference sequence). Written as DNA, the CDR3 is TGCGCCAGCAAGAGGACAGGGAATGAAAAACTGTTTTTT. This sequence encodes CASKRTGNEKLFF.

V gene TRBV3-1 (or the pseudogene TRBV3-2) combines with J gene TRBJ1-2, with D possibly TRBD1 on 5 matching bases. The V end was cut by 6 bases, the J end by 2 bases, with 13 bases between. From germline, CDR1 is LGHDT and CDR2 YNNKEL (reference sequence). The CDR3 is 14 amino acids. The CDR3 protein is CASRPGGVNYGYTF. The CDR3, as DNA: TGTGCCAGCAGGCCCGGGGGGGTAAACTATGGCTACACCTTC.

The chain is built from TRBV5-1 and TRBJ2-2; TRBD2 matches at 11 bases. Germline CDR1 reads SGHRS; CDR2 reads YFSETQ. The CDR3 is 17 residues long. Trimming took 2 bases from V and 0 from J; bases not matched to a gene: 3. In DNA, the CDR3 is TGCGCCAGCAGCTTAAGTAGCGGGGGGGCGAACACCGGGGAGCTGTTTTTT. This translates into CASSLSSGGANTGELFF.

The chain joins TRBV30 to TRBJ2-3; 8 bases match TRBD2. The germline V gene encodes CDR1 GTSNPN and CDR2 SVGIG (reference sequence). Losses at the gene ends were 0 bases for V and 2 bases for J; bases not matched to a gene: 10. The CDR3 covers 17 residues. The CDR3 sequence is CAWSVGGGGSNTDTQYF. The CDR3 DNA reads as TGTGCCTGGAGTGTCGGGGGGGGTGGTTCTAACACAGATACGCAGTATTTT.

The rearrangement uses TRBV5-1 and TRBJ2-7; the match to TRBD2 covers 8 bases. Germline trimming cut 4 bases from V and 3 bases from J; bases unmatched to any gene: 6. Germline lookup yields CDR1 SGHRS and CDR2 YFSETQ. The CDR3 consists of 14 residues. The DNA of the CDR3 is TGCGCCAGCAGCGTGCAGGCGGGGGGCTACGAGCAGTACTTC. Protein product: CASSVQAGGYEQYF.

This clone showed up just a few times. This chain's CDR3 is CASSLGQGPGELFF. CDR3 DNA sequence: TGCGCCAGCAGCTTGGGACAGGGTCCCGGGGAGCTGTTTTTT. The chain couples TRBV5-1 to TRBJ2-2, with 7 positions matching TRBD1. Losses at the gene ends were 0 bases for V and 6 bases for J; bases not matched to a gene: 2. Germline CDR1 is SGHRS and CDR2 is YFSETQ. This CDR3 spans 14 amino acids. Complete variable domain (other parts from reference TRBV5-1 and TRBJ2-2): KAGVTQTPRYLIKTRGQQVTLSCSPISGHRSVSWYQQTPGQGLQFLFEYFSETQRNKGNFPGRFSGRQFSNSRSEMNVSTLELGDSALYLCASSLGQGPGELFFGEGSRLTVL.

V is TRBV5-4 and J is TRBJ1-1, with 10 bases lining up with TRBD1. After removal of 1 base from V and 6 bases from J, the junction contained 3 bases not matched to a gene. The CDR3 runs 14 residues. Germline V gene data show CDR1 as SGHNT and CDR2 as YYREEE (reference sequence). The CDR3 nucleotides read TGTGCCAGCAGCTTGTTGGGACAGGGGTCTGAAGCTTTCTTT. It codes for CASSLLGQGSEAFF.

The V call is TRBV4-1, the J call TRBJ1-3, with TRBD1 identical over 7 bases. The V gene end was trimmed by 2 bases and the J gene end by 0 bases; junction bases not matched to a gene: 7. Germline assignment: CDR1 MGHRA and CDR2 YSYEKL. This CDR3 has 17 residues. The CDR3 nucleotides read TGCGCCAGCAGCCAAAGGACAGGTTGGAACTCTGGAAACACCATATATTTT. Its protein product is CASSQRTGWNSGNTIYF.

V is TRBV9 and J is TRBJ2-5; 14 nucleotides match TRBD2. V was pared by 4 bases and J by 1 base, with 3 bases of the junction left unmatched. The length of the CDR3 is 16 residues. Germline V gene sequence: CDR1 SGDLS, CDR2 YYNGEE. CDR3: CASSPGTSGGQETQYF. The CDR3 nucleotides are TGTGCCAGCAGCCCGGGGACTAGCGGGGGCCAAGAGACCCAGTACTTC.

This chain links TRBV14 with TRBJ1-6; tentative D call: TRBD1 (5 bases). CDR1 and CDR2 from the germline V gene are SGHDN and FVKESK. This CDR3 has 14 residues. V lost 1 base to trimming and J lost 7 bases, with 8 bases between them. CDR3 nucleotide sequence: TGTGCCAGCAGCCAAGCACAGGTGAATTCACCCCTCCACTTT. This sequence encodes CASSQAQVNSPLHF.

This clone has more than one count but fewer than ten. V usage is TRBV4-1 and J usage is TRBJ1-1; 10 bases fit TRBD1. This CDR3 contains 15 residues. V gave up 3 bases and J gave up 3 bases; unmatched junction bases: 4. CDR1 and CDR2 (germline): MGHRA, YSYEKL. CDR3 protein: CASSHGTGDDTEAFF. The CDR3 nucleotides read TGCGCCAGCAGCCACGGGACAGGGGATGACACTGAAGCTTTCTTT.

The chain is built from TRBV7-9 and TRBJ2-1; no definite D call. This CDR3 contains 12 residues. Germline CDR1 and CDR2: SEHNR and FQNEAQ (reference sequence). The ends were cut back, 1 base at V and 8 bases at J, with 6 bases in the middle. The CDR3 loop reads CASSLERDEQFF. CDR3 DNA sequence: TGTGCCAGCAGCTTAGAACGGGATGAGCAGTTCTTC.

This chain joins TRBV4-1 and TRBJ1-1; no firm D call. Germline V gene data show CDR1 as MGHRA and CDR2 as YSYEKL. The CDR3 has 16 amino acids. V was shortened by 1 base and J by 0 bases, with 12 bases between the two germline ends. The CDR3 coding sequence is TGCGCCAGCAGCCAAGGAGAGCGGGCGCTGAACACTGAAGCTTTCTTT. Its translation: CASSQGERALNTEAFF.

The chain employs TRBV3-1 (or the pseudogene TRBV3-2) and TRBJ2-7; D is possibly TRBD1 (6 bases). The V and J ends lost 3 bases and 4 bases respectively, with 10 bases between them. This CDR3 is built from 13 residues. Germline CDR1 is LGHDT and CDR2 is YNNKEL (reference sequence). This CDR3 reads CASSHSGEYEQYF. The CDR3 nucleotides are TGTGCCAGCAGCCATTCAGGGGAATACGAGCAGTACTTC.

CDR3 in DNA: TGTGCCAGCAGCCTGGGACACTCTGAAGCTTTCTTT. Translated, it gives CASSLGHSEAFF. The chain couples TRBV3-1 (or the pseudogene TRBV3-2) to TRBJ1-1, with a weak D call TRBD1 (6 bases). Germline lookup yields CDR1 LGHDT and CDR2 YNNKEL (reference sequence). The V and J ends lost 4 bases and 6 bases respectively, with 9 bases between them. CDR3 size: 12 residues.